This T cell receptor (beta chain) was sequenced during a study of shared clonotypes between healthy human individuals. General study results and limits: Expectations were that clonotype sharing among donors would be affected by sequencing depth. Blood was the sole source, and tissue repertoires probably differ.

Points on this clone: The antigen remains unidentified.

The assay was run at deep level. Original processing methods: With immunoSEQ giving junction-only sequences and no quality scores, filtering differed. Profiled with immunoSEQ multiplex PCR; TCRdb holds only in-frame clones, not every one. That table furnishes V, J and clone size, whereas the DNA furnished D and trimming. The table has around 200,000 clones, approximately 70% seen once. V gave up 5 bases and J gave up 4 bases; unmatched junction bases: 7. The CDR3 runs 17 residues. Per germline, CDR1 SGHAT and CDR2 FQNNGV. This clonotype originated in a man aged 25-45 years in good health. This rearrangement joins TRBV11-2 to TRBJ2-5; 16 bases line up with TRBD2. Input material: memory CD4+ T cells sorted from blood. Subset denoted: CD45RA-negative fraction. The CDR3 loop reads CASSGTSGRARGETQYF. CDR3 in DNA: TGTGCCAGCAGCGGGACTAGCGGGAGGGCCAGGGGAGAGACCCAGTACTTC.